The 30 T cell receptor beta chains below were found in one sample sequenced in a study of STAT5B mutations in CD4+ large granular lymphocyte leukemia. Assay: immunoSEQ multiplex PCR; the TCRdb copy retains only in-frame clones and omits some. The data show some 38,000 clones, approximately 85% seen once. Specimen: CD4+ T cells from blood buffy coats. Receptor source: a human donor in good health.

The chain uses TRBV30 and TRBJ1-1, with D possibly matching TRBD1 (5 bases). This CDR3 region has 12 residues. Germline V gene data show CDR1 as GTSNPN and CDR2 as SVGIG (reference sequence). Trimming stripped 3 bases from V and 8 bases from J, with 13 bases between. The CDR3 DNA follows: TGTGCCTGGAGCGGGGACGGTTTGGAAGCTTTCTTT. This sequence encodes CAWSGDGLEAFF.

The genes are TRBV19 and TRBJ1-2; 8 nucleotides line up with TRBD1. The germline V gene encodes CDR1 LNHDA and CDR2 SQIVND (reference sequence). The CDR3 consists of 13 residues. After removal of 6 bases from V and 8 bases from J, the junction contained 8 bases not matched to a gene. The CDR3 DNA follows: TGTGCCAGTAGGGAAACAGGGGACAGGGGCTACACCTTC. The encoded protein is CASRETGDRGYTF.

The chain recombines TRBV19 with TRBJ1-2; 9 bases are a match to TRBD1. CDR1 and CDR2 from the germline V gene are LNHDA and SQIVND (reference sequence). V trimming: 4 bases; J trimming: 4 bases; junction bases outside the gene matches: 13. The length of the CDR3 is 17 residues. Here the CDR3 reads CASSTQSRDRAIYGYTF. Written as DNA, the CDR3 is TGTGCCAGTAGTACACAATCCCGGGACAGGGCCATCTATGGCTACACCTTC.

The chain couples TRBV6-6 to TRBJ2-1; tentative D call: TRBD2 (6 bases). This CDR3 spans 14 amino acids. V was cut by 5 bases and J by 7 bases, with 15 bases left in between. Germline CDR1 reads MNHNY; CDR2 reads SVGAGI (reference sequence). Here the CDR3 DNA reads TGTGCCAGCAGTCCCCTGGGTGGAGGGAATGAGCAGTTCTTC. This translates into CASSPLGGGNEQFF.

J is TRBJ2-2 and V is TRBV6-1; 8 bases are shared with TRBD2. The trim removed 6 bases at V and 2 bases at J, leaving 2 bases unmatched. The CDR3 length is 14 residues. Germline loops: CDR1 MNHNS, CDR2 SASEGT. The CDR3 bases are TGTGCCAGCAGAGGACTAGCAAACACCGGGGAGCTGTTTTTT. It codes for CASRGLANTGELFF.

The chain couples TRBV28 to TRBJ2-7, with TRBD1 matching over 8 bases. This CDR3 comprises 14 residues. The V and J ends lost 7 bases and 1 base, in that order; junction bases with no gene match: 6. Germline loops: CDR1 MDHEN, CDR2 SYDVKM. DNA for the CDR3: TGTGCCAGCATTCCAGGGGGCCGGTCCTACGAGCAGTACTTC. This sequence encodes CASIPGGRSYEQYF.

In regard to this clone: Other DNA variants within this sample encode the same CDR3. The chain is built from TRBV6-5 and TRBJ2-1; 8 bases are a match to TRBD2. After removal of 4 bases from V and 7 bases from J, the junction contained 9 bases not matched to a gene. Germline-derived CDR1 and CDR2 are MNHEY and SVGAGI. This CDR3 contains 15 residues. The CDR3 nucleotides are TGTGCCAGCAGTTCCCCGGGACTAGGGCGGAATGAGCAGTTCTTC. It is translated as CASSSPGLGRNEQFF.

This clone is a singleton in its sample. The CDR3 nucleotides are TGTGCCACCAGCAGCCCAGCAGTAGGGACAGGACGCGTCACTGAAGCTTTCTTT. This codes for CATSSPAVGTGRVTEAFF. This sequence joins TRBV15 and TRBJ1-1, with TRBD1 matching over 8 bases. Germline assignment: CDR1 LNHNV and CDR2 YYDKDF (reference sequence). The CDR3 extends over 18 amino acids. The junction had 16 bases not matched to a gene; V was cut back by 3 bases and J by 4 bases.

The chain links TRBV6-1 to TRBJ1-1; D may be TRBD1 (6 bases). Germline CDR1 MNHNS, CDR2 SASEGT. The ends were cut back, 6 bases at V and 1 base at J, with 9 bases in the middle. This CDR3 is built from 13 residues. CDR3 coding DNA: TGTGCCAGCAGGCTACAGGGGAACACTGAAGCTTTCTTT. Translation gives CASRLQGNTEAFF.

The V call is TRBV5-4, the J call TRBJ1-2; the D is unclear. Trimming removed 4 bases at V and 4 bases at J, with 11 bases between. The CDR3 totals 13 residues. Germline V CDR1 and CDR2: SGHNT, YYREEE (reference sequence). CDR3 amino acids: CASSPSESYGYTF. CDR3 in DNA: TGTGCCAGCAGCCCAAGTGAGTCCTATGGCTACACCTTC.

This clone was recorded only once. This chain's CDR3 is CASSLVSGAEQYF. In nucleotides, the CDR3 is TGCGCCAGCAGCTTGGTTTCTGGGGCCGAGCAGTACTTC. The chain combines TRBV5-1 with TRBJ2-7; TRBD1 might be the D (5 bases). The V end was cut by 0 bases, the J end by 6 bases, with 10 bases between. The CDR3 consists of 13 residues. CDR1 is SGHRS, CDR2 YFSETQ, per germline.

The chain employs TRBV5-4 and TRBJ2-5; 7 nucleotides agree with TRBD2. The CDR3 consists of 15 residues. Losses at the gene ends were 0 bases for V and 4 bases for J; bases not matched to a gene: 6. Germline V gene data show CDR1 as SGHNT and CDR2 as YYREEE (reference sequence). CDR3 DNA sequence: TGTGCCAGCAGCTTGGCCGGTGGGGGGGGAGAGACCCAGTACTTC. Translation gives CASSLAGGGGETQYF.

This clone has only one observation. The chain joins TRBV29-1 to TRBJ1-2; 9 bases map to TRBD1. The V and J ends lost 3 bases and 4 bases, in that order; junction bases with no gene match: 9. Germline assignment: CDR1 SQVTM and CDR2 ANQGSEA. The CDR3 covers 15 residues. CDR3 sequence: CSVEPRQGDFYGYTF. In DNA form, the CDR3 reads TGCAGCGTTGAGCCCCGACAGGGGGACTTCTATGGCTACACCTTC.

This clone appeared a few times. Written as DNA, the CDR3 is TGTGCCAGCAGTTTAAAGGGGGACCCTGTGAACACTGAAGCTTTCTTT. Translated, it gives CASSLKGDPVNTEAFF. The gene calls are TRBV27 and TRBJ1-1; perhaps TRBD1 as D (6 bases). CDR1 is MNHEY, CDR2 SMNVEV, per germline (reference sequence). CDR3 length: 16 amino acids. The V gene lost 2 bases and the J gene lost 0 bases, with 13 bases spanning the gap.

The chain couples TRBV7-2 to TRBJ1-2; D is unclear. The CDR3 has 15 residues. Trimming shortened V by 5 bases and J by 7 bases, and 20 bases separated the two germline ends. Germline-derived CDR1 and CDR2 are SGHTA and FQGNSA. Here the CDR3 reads CASSPSHSTLIGYTF. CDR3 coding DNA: TGTGCCAGCAGCCCATCGCACAGTACCCTAATTGGCTACACCTTC.

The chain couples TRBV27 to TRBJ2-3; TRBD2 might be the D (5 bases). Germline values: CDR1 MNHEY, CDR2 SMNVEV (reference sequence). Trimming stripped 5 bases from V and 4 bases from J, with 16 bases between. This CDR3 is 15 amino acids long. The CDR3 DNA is TGTGCCAGCAGTGCCGGACCCGGGATCGCAGATACGCAGTATTTT. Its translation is CASSAGPGIADTQYF.

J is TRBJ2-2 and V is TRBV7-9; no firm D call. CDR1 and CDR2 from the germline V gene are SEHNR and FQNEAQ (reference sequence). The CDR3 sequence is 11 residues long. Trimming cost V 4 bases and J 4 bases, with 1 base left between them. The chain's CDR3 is CASSSTGELFF. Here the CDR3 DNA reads TGTGCCAGCAGCTCCACCGGGGAGCTGTTTTTT.

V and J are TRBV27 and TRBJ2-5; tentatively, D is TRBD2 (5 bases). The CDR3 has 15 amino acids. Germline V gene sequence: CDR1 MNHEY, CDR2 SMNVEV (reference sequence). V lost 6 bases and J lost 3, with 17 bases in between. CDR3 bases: TGTGCCAGCAGGTCAACTAGTCTACCTAAAGAGACCCAGTACTTC. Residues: CASRSTSLPKETQYF.

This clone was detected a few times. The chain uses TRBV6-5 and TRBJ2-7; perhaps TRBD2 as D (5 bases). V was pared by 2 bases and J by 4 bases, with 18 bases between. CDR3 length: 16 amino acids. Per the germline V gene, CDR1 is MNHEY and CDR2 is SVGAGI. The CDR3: CASSYGLGRRGYEQYF. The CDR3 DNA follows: TGTGCCAGCAGTTACGGTTTGGGCAGGCGCGGGTACGAGCAGTACTTC.

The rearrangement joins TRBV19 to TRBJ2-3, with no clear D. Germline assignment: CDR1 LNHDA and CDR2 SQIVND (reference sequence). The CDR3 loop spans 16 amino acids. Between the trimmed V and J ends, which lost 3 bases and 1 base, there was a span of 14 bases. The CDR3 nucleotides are TGTGCCAGTAGTATCCAACAAGGGCTACGCACAGATACGCAGTATTTT. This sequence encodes CASSIQQGLRTDTQYF.

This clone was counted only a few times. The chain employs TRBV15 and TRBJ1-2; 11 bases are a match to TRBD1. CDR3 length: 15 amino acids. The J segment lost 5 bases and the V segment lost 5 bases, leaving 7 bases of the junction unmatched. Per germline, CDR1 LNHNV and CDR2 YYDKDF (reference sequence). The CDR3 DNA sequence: TGTGCCACCAGCGCCCCGGGACAGGGGGTATATGGCTACACCTTC. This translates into CATSAPGQGVYGYTF.

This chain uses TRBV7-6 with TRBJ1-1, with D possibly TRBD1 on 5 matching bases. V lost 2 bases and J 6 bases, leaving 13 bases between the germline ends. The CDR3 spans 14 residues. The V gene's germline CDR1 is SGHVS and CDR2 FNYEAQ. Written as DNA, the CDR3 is TGTGCCAGCAGCTTAAAACCGGCGGGGGCTGAAGCTTTCTTT. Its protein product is CASSLKPAGAEAFF.

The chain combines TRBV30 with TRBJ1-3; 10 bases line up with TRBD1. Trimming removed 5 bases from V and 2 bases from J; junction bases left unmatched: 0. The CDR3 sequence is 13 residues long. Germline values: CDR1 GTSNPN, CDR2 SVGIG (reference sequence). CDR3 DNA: TGTGCCTGGGGACAGGGGGCTGGAAACACCATATATTTT. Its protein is CAWGQGAGNTIYF.

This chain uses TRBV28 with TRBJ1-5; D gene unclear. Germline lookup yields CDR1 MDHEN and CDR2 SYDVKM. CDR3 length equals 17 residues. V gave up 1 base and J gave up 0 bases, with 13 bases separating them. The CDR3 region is CASSLSNPTDSNQPQHF. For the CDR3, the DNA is TGTGCCAGCAGTTTATCAAACCCGACGGATAGCAATCAGCCCCAGCATTTT.

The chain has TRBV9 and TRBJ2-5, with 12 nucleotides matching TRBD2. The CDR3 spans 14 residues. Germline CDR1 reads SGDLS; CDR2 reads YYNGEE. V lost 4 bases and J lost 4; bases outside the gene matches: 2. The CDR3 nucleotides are TGTGCCAGCAGCCTAGCGGGGGGGAGAGAGACCCAGTACTTC. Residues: CASSLAGGRETQYF.

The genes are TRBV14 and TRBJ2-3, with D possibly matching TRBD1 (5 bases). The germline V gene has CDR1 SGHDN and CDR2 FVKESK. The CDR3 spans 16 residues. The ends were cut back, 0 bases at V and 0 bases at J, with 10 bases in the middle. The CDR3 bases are TGTGCCAGCAGCCAAGATTGGCAGGGAAGCACAGATACGCAGTATTTT. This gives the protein CASSQDWQGSTDTQYF.

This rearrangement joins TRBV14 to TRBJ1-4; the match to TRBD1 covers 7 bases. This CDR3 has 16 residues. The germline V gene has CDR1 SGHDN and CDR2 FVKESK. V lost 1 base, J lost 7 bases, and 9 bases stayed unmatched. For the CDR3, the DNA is TGTGCCAGCAGCCAAGGCCGGTTTACAGGGGCTGAAAAACTGTTTTTT. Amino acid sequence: CASSQGRFTGAEKLFF.

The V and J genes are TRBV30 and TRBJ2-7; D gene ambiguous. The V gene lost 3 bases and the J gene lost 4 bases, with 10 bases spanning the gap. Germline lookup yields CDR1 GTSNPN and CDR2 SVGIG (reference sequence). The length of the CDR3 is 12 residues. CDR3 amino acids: CAWRGQFYEQYF. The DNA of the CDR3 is TGTGCCTGGAGAGGTCAGTTTTACGAGCAGTACTTC.

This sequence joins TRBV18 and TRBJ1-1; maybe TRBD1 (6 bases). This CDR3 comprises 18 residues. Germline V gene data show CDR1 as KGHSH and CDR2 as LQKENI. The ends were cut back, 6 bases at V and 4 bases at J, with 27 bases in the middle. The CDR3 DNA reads TGTGCCAGCTCCAAAGAAGAACAGGGTCCGTATGGGGTCACTGAAGCTTTCTTT. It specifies CASSKEEQGPYGVTEAFF.

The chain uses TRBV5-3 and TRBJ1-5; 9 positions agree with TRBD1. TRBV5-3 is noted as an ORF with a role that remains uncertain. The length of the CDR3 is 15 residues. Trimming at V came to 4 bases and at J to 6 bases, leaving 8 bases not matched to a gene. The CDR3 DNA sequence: TGTGCCAGAAGCCCTTTACAGGGGGCAGGTCAGCCCCAGCATTTT. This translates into CARSPLQGAGQPQHF.